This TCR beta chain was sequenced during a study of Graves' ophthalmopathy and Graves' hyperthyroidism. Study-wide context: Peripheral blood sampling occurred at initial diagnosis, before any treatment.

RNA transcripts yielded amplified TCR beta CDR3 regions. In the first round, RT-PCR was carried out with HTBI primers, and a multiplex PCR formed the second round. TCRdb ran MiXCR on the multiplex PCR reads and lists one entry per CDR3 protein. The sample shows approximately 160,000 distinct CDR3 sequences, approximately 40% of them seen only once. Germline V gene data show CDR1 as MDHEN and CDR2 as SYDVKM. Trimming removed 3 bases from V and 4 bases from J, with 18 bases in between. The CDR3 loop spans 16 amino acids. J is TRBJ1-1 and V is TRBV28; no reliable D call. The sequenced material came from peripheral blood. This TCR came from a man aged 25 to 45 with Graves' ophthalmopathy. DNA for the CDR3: TGTGCCAGCAGTTTGAATGGTTTTGTCCCTACCACTGAAGCTTTCTTT. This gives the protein CASSLNGFVPTTEAFF.